The T cell receptor beta chain described here comes from a study of spatial heterogeneity in lung cancer. On the study more broadly: Donation came from approximately 69 patients with untreated early-stage non-small cell lung cancer. Those follow-up PBMC samples that were available underwent sequencing, at a median interval of approximately two years following resection. The study's findings and limits: Compared with follow-up, resection was when ubiquitous expanded tumor TCRs appeared in blood more.

V lost 1 base, J lost 7 bases, and 8 bases lay in between. CDR1 LGHNT and CDR2 FRNRAP come from the germline V gene. The CDR3 has 13 amino acids. Time point described: blood at routine non-recurrence follow-up after resection. Whole RNA was taken from tumor, nontumor lung or frozen PBMC; it was then sequenced unsorted. This clonotype has a count of ten or more. Its specificity is unknown. A unique molecular identifier was carried by every single TCR cDNA molecule. Via MiXCR, TCRdb re-called the 5' RACE reads, giving one row per CDR3 protein. The sample includes about 25,000 distinct CDR3 sequences, about 6% of them seen just once.

The rearrangement joins TRBV12-5 to TRBJ2-1, with D possibly matching TRBD2 (5 bases). The sequenced sample was PBMCs, obtained at follow-up. The TCR sequence derives from a male donor with early-stage non-small cell lung cancer. CDR3 DNA: TGTGCTAGTGGTTTGGAACTAGAGAATGAGCAGTTCTTC. Protein: CASGLELENEQFF. The entire variable domain, with the rest obtained from reference TRBV12-5 and TRBJ2-1, is as follows: DARVTQTPRHKVTEMGQEVTMRCQPILGHNTVFWYRQTMMQGLELLAYFRNRAPLDDSGMPKDRFSAEMPDATLATLKIQPSEPRDSAVYFCASGLELENEQFFGPGTRLTVL.